This is a list of T cell receptor beta chains from one sample in a study of blood T cells in healthy people across ages. One entry per CDR3 protein results from TCRdb running MiXCR on the 5' RACE reads. The sample holds around 1.1 million distinct CDR3 sequences, 35% to 45% seen once. Sample: blood. All receptors derive from a man between 18 and 29 years old in good health. Both conserved end residues are part of each CDR3. A D gene is named only where the DNA matches it firmly. Not every row has a clone size; where given, it reads once, few, many or a size class.

CDR3 length	V gene	D gene	J gene	clone size	CDR3 protein	CDR3 DNA
12	TRBV15	NA	TRBJ1-5	few	CATSSTNQPQHF	TGTGCCACCAGCTCAACCAATCAGCCCCAGCATTTT
12	TRBV6-6	NA	TRBJ2-7	many	CASGQLSYEQYF	TGTGCCAGCGGACAACTATCCTACGAGCAGTACTTC
13	TRBV29-1	NA	TRBJ1-4	few	CSAGEGLDEKLFF	TGCAGCGCCGGAGAGGGGCTCGATGAAAAACTGTTTTTT
14	TRBV5-1	NA	TRBJ1-1	few	CASSLAGSGTEAFF	TGCGCCAGCAGCTTGGCGGGTTCAGGGACTGAAGCTTTCTTT
14	TRBV20-1	NA	TRBJ1-5	many	CSAGGSGRNQPQHF	TGCAGTGCTGGGGGCTCGGGTCGGAATCAGCCCCAGCATTTT
15	TRBV9	TRBD1	TRBJ1-5	NA	CASSATDRVNQPQHF	TGTGCCAGCAGCGCAACTGACAGGGTCAATCAGCCCCAGCATTTT
13	TRBV12-3/TRBV12-4	NA	TRBJ2-5	few	CASSLLAGETQYF	TGTGCCAGCAGCCTCCTAGCCGGAGAGACCCAGTACTTC
15	TRBV27	TRBD2	TRBJ2-2	NA	CASRMLAGDTGELFF	TGTGCCAGCAGAATGCTAGCGGGAGACACCGGGGAGCTGTTTTTT
14	TRBV7-2	NA	TRBJ1-4	NA	CASSLDGNREKLFF	TGTGCCAGCAGCTTAGACGGTAATCGTGAAAAACTGTTTTTT
14	TRBV13	NA	TRBJ1-5	NA	CASSAGTLNQPQHF	TGTGCCAGCAGCGCCGGGACACTGAATCAGCCCCAGCATTTT
13	TRBV10-3	NA	TRBJ1-1	few	CAIIGREYAEAFF	TGTGCCATCATTGGGAGGGAATACGCTGAAGCTTTCTTT
14	TRBV6-2/TRBV6-3	TRBD1	TRBJ1-1	few	CASSYRQGRTEAFF	TGTGCCAGCAGTTACCGACAGGGTCGGACTGAAGCTTTCTTT
15	TRBV7-2	NA	TRBJ1-1	NA	CASSSRRGRVTEAFF	TGTGCCAGCAGCTCCAGGCGGGGCAGGGTGACTGAAGCTTTCTTT
13	TRBV14	NA	TRBJ2-1	many	CASSQEVASEQFF	TGTGCCAGCAGCCAAGAGGTAGCGAGTGAGCAGTTCTTC
12	TRBV29-1	NA	TRBJ2-3	NA	CSLWVGTDTQYF	TGCAGCCTCTGGGTCGGCACAGATACGCAGTATTTT
14	TRBV12-3/TRBV12-4	NA	TRBJ2-7	many	CASSFMPSSYEQYF	TGTGCCAGCAGTTTTATGCCCAGCTCCTACGAGCAGTACTTC
14	TRBV5-1	NA	TRBJ2-5	NA	CASSLSTSRNEQYF	TGCGCCAGCAGCTTGTCGACGTCTCGCAATGAGCAGTACTTC